The 18 T cell receptor beta chains below all came from one sample that was sequenced in a study of cytomegalovirus exposure and HLA in healthy donors. Assay used: immunoSEQ multiplex PCR; TCRdb lists only in-frame clones, some missing. The sample has approximately 150,000 clones; roughly 90% are singletons. The sequencing sample was made of PBMCs. These receptors came from a man aged 18 to 29 in good health and CMV-seropositive.

The chain links TRBV7-8 to TRBJ2-2; TRBD1 matches 7 bases. J lost 8 bases, V lost 4 bases, and 10 bases had no gene match. Germline CDR1 is SGHVS and CDR2 is FQNEAQ. The CDR3 spans 15 residues. CDR3 sequence (DNA): TGTGCCAGCAGCTCGATGACAGGGAAAGCGGGGGAGCTGTTTTTT. It is translated as CASSSMTGKAGELFF.

The V gene is TRBV7-6, the J gene TRBJ2-7; TRBD2 matches 11 bases. Losses at the gene ends were 5 bases for V and 4 bases for J; bases not matched to a gene: 7. The CDR3 has 15 amino acids. In germline, CDR1 is SGHVS, CDR2 FNYEAQ. CDR3 sequence reads: CASSQRTSGSYEQYF. CDR3 sequence (DNA): TGTGCCAGCAGCCAACGTACTAGCGGGAGTTACGAGCAGTACTTC. Complete variable domain (other parts from reference TRBV7-6 and TRBJ2-7): GAGVSQSPRYKVTKRGQDVALRCDPISGHVSLYWYRQALGQGPEFLTYFNYEAQQDKSGLPNDRFSAERPEGSISTLTIQRTEQRDSAMYRCASSQRTSGSYEQYFGPGTRLTVT.

The J gene is TRBJ2-6, the V gene TRBV19; the D gene is possibly TRBD1 (5 bases). Germline V CDR1 and CDR2: LNHDA, SQIVND (reference sequence). The CDR3 covers 18 residues. V was cut by 3 bases and J by 1 base, with 16 bases left in between. The CDR3 is CASSISVRPGSGANVLTF. CDR3 bases: TGTGCCAGTAGTATCTCTGTCCGGCCAGGGTCTGGGGCCAACGTCCTGACTTTC.

The chain joins TRBV9 to TRBJ2-1; TRBD1 aligns across 10 bases. Germline V CDR1 and CDR2: SGDLS, YYNGEE. The trim removed 2 bases at V and 3 bases at J, leaving 2 bases unmatched. This CDR3 is 15 amino acids long. The CDR3: CASSVRDRGYNEQFF. CDR3 sequence (DNA): TGTGCCAGCAGCGTCCGGGACAGGGGCTACAATGAGCAGTTCTTC.

As regards this clone: Germline and junction disagree at one end, which may indicate a read error. V and J are TRBV19 and TRBJ2-1, with 10 positions matching TRBD2. Germline CDR1 LNHDA, CDR2 SQIVND (reference sequence). This CDR3 has 14 amino acids. The CDR3 coding sequence is TGTGCCAGTAGGATAGCGGGGGGCTACAATGAGCAGTTCTTC. It yields the protein CASRIAGGYNEQFF.

This chain links TRBV6-6 with TRBJ1-5; D is unresolved. Trimming removed 2 bases at V and 8 bases at J, with 7 bases between. CDR1 is MNHNY and CDR2 is SVGAGI in the germline V gene (reference sequence). This CDR3 is built from 12 residues. The CDR3 DNA reads as TGTGCCAGCAGTTACGGTCAGAAGCCCCAGCATTTT. This translates into CASSYGQKPQHF.

The chain employs TRBV30 and TRBJ1-6; TRBD1 matches at 11 bases. With V trimmed by 3 bases and J by 11 bases, 6 bases remained unmatched. There are 14 residues in the CDR3. Germline CDR1 reads GTSNPN; CDR2 reads SVGIG (reference sequence). Here the CDR3 reads CAWSAGTGGTPLHF. The CDR3 coding sequence is TGTGCCTGGAGCGCCGGGACAGGGGGTACACCCCTCCACTTT.

This rearrangement joins TRBV6-5 to TRBJ2-3; a possible D gene is TRBD2 (6 bases). The ends were cut back, 5 bases at V and 8 bases at J, with 11 bases in the middle. The CDR3 covers 12 residues. Germline loops: CDR1 MNHEY, CDR2 SVGAGI. The CDR3 DNA reads TGTGCCAGCAGTACGACTAGAGGTACGCAGTATTTT. It translates to CASSTTRGTQYF.

The CDR3 DNA reads TGCGCCAGCAGCCAAAAAATAGCGGGGGGTTCCCTAATAGAGCAGTACTTC. Translation: CASSQKIAGGSLIEQYF. The chain employs TRBV4-1 and TRBJ2-7; 10 bases align to TRBD2. V lost 2 bases, J lost 7 bases, and 14 bases stayed unmatched. Per germline, CDR1 MGHRA and CDR2 YSYEKL. The CDR3 is 17 residues long.

This clone was picked up one time. The chain has TRBV6-1 and TRBJ1-3, with D unclear. The V end was cut by 3 bases, the J end by 3 bases, with 9 bases between. The CDR3 totals 14 residues. Germline V lookup: CDR1 MNHNS, CDR2 SASEGT. The CDR3 sequence is CASSEAGFGNTIYF. The CDR3 DNA sequence: TGTGCCAGCAGTGAGGCGGGATTTGGAAACACCATATATTTT.

The rearrangement links TRBV5-4 to TRBJ2-5; 9 nucleotides line up with TRBD2. The length of the CDR3 is 15 residues. The germline CDR1 and CDR2 sequences are SGHNT and YYREEE (reference sequence). The V segment lost 3 bases and the J segment 4 bases; nucleotides outside the gene matches: 7. CDR3 region: CASSSGTSWGETQYF. DNA for the CDR3: TGTGCCAGCAGCTCCGGGACTAGCTGGGGAGAGACCCAGTACTTC.

By frequency in the sample, this clone is medium-sized (0.01 to 0.1%). The sample holds other DNA sequences that translate to the same CDR3. The chain recombines TRBV6-5 with TRBJ2-7; 8 nucleotides agree with TRBD2. The CDR3 has 15 residues. J lost 0 bases, V lost 0 bases, and 1 base had no gene match. Germline V CDR1 and CDR2: MNHEY, SVGAGI. CDR3 in DNA: TGTGCCAGCAGTTACTCGAGCGGGAGCTCCTACGAGCAGTACTTC. Protein product: CASSYSSGSSYEQYF.

This chain links TRBV19 with TRBJ1-5; TRBD1 is a possible D gene (5 bases). Germline V gene lookup returns CDR1 LNHDA and CDR2 SQIVND (reference sequence). V was pared by 3 bases and J by 7 bases, with 13 bases between. This CDR3 spans 14 amino acids. CDR3 region: CASSIKAGRQPQHF. In DNA form, the CDR3 reads TGTGCCAGTAGTATTAAGGCAGGGCGACAGCCCCAGCATTTT.

J is TRBJ2-5 and V is TRBV6-6; D possibly corresponds to TRBD1 (6 bases). Per germline, CDR1 MNHNY and CDR2 SVGAGI (reference sequence). V lost 8 bases and J lost 4, with 17 bases in between. This CDR3 comprises 14 residues. CDR3 bases: TGTGCCAGCCGCGACAGGACACCTCTAGAGACCCAGTACTTC. Translated, it gives CASRDRTPLETQYF.

The J gene is TRBJ2-3, the V gene TRBV4-1, with D unresolved. Deletions cut 0 bases from V and 14 bases from J, with 9 bases between. Per the germline V gene, CDR1 is MGHRA and CDR2 is YSYEKL. The CDR3 length is 11 residues. CDR3 in DNA: TGCGCCAGCAGCCAAGAGGGCCCCCGGTATTTT. It encodes CASSQEGPRYF.

The chain couples TRBV5-1 to TRBJ2-1, with a weak D call TRBD1 (6 bases). Between the trimmed V and J ends, which lost 4 bases and 0 bases, there was a span of 11 bases. CDR1 is SGHRS, CDR2 YFSETQ, per germline. The CDR3 spans 15 residues. The chain's CDR3 is CASSPQGTSYNEQFF. DNA of the CDR3: TGCGCCAGCAGCCCTCAGGGGACCTCCTACAATGAGCAGTTCTTC.

Only a few counts were recorded for this clone. The genes are TRBV6-1 and TRBJ1-2; 8 bases agree with TRBD1. Germline V gene lookup returns CDR1 MNHNS and CDR2 SASEGT. The CDR3 length is 13 residues. J was trimmed by 5 bases and V by 6 bases; bases with no gene match: 5. The CDR3 sequence: CASRPGTGYGYTF. The CDR3 DNA follows: TGTGCCAGCAGGCCCGGGACAGGTTATGGCTACACCTTC.

The chain links TRBV2 to TRBJ2-6; 7 bases fit TRBD1. V was clipped by 4 bases and J by 4 bases; unmatched bases: 16. The CDR3 spans 19 residues. CDR1 is SNHLY, CDR2 FYNNEI, per germline. The DNA for the CDR3 is TGTGCCAGCAGTGTAGTTAGAGGGGGCGGCCCTCCCGGGGCCAACGTCCTGACTTTC. Its translation: CASSVVRGGGPPGANVLTF.